These 26 T cell receptor beta chains were sequenced from one sample in a study of cytomegalovirus exposure and HLA in healthy donors. The PCR contained 60 Vbeta and 13 Jbeta primers. Repertoires were generated with immunoSEQ multiplex PCR, while TCRdb's copy carries only in-frame clones and drops some. The data show about 180,000 clones, 75% to 85% seen once. The sequenced sample consisted of PBMCs. The source of these receptors is a man younger than 30 in good health and CMV-seronegative.

The chain links TRBV5-1 to TRBJ2-3; D is perhaps TRBD2 (5 bases). Per the germline V gene, CDR1 is SGHRS and CDR2 is YFSETQ. The V end was cut by 4 bases, the J end by 3 bases, with 15 bases between. The CDR3 contains 15 residues. As DNA, the CDR3 is TGCGCCAGCAGCCTACTAAGCCGAGGGACAGATACGCAGTATTTT. Amino acid sequence: CASSLLSRGTDTQYF. The full variable domain, its missing parts supplied by reference TRBV5-1 and TRBJ2-3, is KAGVTQTPRYLIKTRGQQVTLSCSPISGHRSVSWYQQTPGQGLQFLFEYFSETQRNKGNFPGRFSGRQFSNSRSEMNVSTLELGDSALYLCASSLLSRGTDTQYFGPGTRLTVL.

The chain couples TRBV6-1 to TRBJ2-1; 8 bases match TRBD2. Germline CDR1 and CDR2: MNHNS and SASEGT. The J segment lost 6 bases and the V segment lost 3 bases, leaving 4 bases of the junction unmatched. The CDR3 consists of 14 residues. Here the CDR3 DNA reads TGTGCCAGCAGTGAGGGACTAGGTATCAATGAGCAGTTCTTC. It is translated as CASSEGLGINEQFF.

This clone was counted only a few times. J is TRBJ2-2 and V is TRBV4-3; 8 bases are a match to TRBD2. V was pared by 0 bases and J by 7 bases, with 7 bases of the junction left unmatched. CDR1 is LGHNA and CDR2 is YSLEER in the germline V gene. CDR3 length equals 16 residues. Written as DNA, the CDR3 is TGCGCCAGCAGCCAAGAGGTCGGGAGGGCGATCGGGGAGCTGTTTTTT. This gives the protein CASSQEVGRAIGELFF.

The rearrangement links TRBV13 to TRBJ2-4, with a possible D match to TRBD2 (6 bases). The germline gives CDR1 PRHDT, CDR2 FYEKMQ (reference sequence). This CDR3 contains 15 residues. V was cut by 4 bases and J by 0 bases, with 10 bases left in between. CDR3 loop: CASSSGGLAKNIQYF. The CDR3 region has the DNA TGTGCCAGCAGCTCCGGGGGACTAGCCAAAAACATTCAGTACTTC.

The J gene is TRBJ1-2, the V gene TRBV9; D gene uncertain. The CDR3 consists of 13 residues. V was shortened by 4 bases and J by 1 base, with 8 bases between the two germline ends. Per germline, CDR1 SGDLS and CDR2 YYNGEE. CDR3 nucleotide sequence: TGTGCCAGCAGCCCCTCACATAACTATGGCTACACCTTC. This gives the protein CASSPSHNYGYTF.

V and J are TRBV11-2 and TRBJ2-2; TRBD1 might be the D (5 bases). The end of the DNA is better explained by TRBJ1-3, so the J call may be wrong. The CDR3 length is 14 residues. Germline V gene lookup returns CDR1 SGHAT and CDR2 FQNNGV. The CDR3 DNA sequence: TGTGCCAGCAGCGGCGTGGGGGGAGGAAACACCATATATTTT. This gives the protein CASSGVGGGNTIYF.

This chain uses TRBV4-2 with TRBJ2-7; 11 nucleotides align to TRBD1. The CDR3 sequence is 15 residues long. The germline gives CDR1 LGHNA, CDR2 YNFKEQ. V lost 0 bases to trimming and J lost 9 bases; unmatched junction nucleotides: 7. DNA of the CDR3: TGTGCCAGCAGCCAAGAATGGGACAGGGGGGCTGTGCAGTACTTC. It encodes CASSQEWDRGAVQYF.

The DNA of the CDR3 is TGTGCCAGCACCGAGACAAGTGTCACAGATACGCAGTATTTT. This sequence encodes CASTETSVTDTQYF. The chain combines TRBV2 with TRBJ2-3; D is undetermined. Trimming cost V 7 bases and J 2 bases, with 13 bases left between them. The germline V gene has CDR1 SNHLY and CDR2 FYNNEI. The CDR3 totals 14 residues.

V is TRBV11-2 and J is TRBJ1-2; 8 bases map to TRBD1. Losses at the gene ends were 1 base for V and 8 bases for J; bases not matched to a gene: 9. The CDR3 consists of 15 residues. Germline loops: CDR1 SGHAT, CDR2 FQNNGV. The CDR3 DNA reads TGTGCCAGCAGCTTAGGCCCCGGACAGGGAGGGGGCTACACCTTC. Protein product: CASSLGPGQGGGYTF.

The J gene is TRBJ2-1, the V gene TRBV30; D is perhaps TRBD2 (6 bases). V lost 8 bases to trimming and J lost 2 bases, with 25 bases between them. CDR1 and CDR2 from the germline V gene are GTSNPN and SVGIG (reference sequence). The CDR3 length is 17 residues. CDR3 DNA sequence: TGTGCCGGACTCCCTTCGGAGGGGCTAGCCGCCTACAATGAGCAGTTCTTC. It codes for CAGLPSEGLAAYNEQFF.

V and J are TRBV5-5 and TRBJ2-1; 10 nucleotides align to TRBD2. J was trimmed by 7 bases and V by 3 bases; bases with no gene match: 7. Germline V CDR1 and CDR2: SGHKS, YYEKEE (reference sequence). The CDR3 loop spans 15 amino acids. The CDR3 coding sequence is TGTGCCAGCAGCTCGCTAGCGGGGGCTGGGAATGAGCAGTTCTTC. Protein sequence: CASSSLAGAGNEQFF.

This chain uses TRBV30 with TRBJ2-3; tentative D call: TRBD2 (5 bases). CDR1 is GTSNPN, CDR2 SVGIG, per germline (reference sequence). Trimming took 5 bases from V and 2 from J, leaving 17 bases between them. The CDR3 runs to 15 residues. The CDR3: CAWLGPGGLTDTQYF. The CDR3 nucleotides are TGTGCCTGGCTCGGCCCCGGCGGGCTCACAGATACGCAGTATTTT.

The V gene is TRBV7-9, the J gene TRBJ2-1, with unresolved D. This CDR3 spans 13 amino acids. Trimming removed 5 bases at V and 2 bases at J, with 7 bases between. Germline-derived CDR1 and CDR2 are SEHNR and FQNEAQ (reference sequence). Here the CDR3 reads CASSATTYNEQFF. DNA of the CDR3: TGTGCCAGCAGCGCAACAACCTACAATGAGCAGTTCTTC.

This rearrangement joins TRBV28 to TRBJ2-7, with a tentative D call TRBD1 (5 bases). V lost 6 bases and J 4 bases, leaving 10 bases between the germline ends. In germline, CDR1 is MDHEN, CDR2 SYDVKM. This CDR3 is built from 12 residues. CDR3 DNA sequence: TGTGCCAGCAGGGTCGCAGGGTACGAGCAGTACTTC. As protein: CASRVAGYEQYF.

J is TRBJ1-6 and V is TRBV5-6; D perhaps matches TRBD1 (6 bases). This CDR3 region has 13 residues. Between the trimmed V and J ends, which lost 4 bases and 7 bases, there was a span of 9 bases. The germline V gene encodes CDR1 SGHDT and CDR2 YYEEEE. The chain's CDR3 is CASSVRGNSPLHF. DNA for the CDR3: TGTGCCAGCAGCGTTAGGGGGAATTCACCCCTCCACTTT.

This clone was recorded a few times. CDR3 bases: TGTGCCAGCAGCGTTCGACAGGGGACTAATGAAAAACTGTTTTTT. Amino acids: CASSVRQGTNEKLFF. V gene TRBV9 combines with J gene TRBJ1-4; TRBD1 agrees at 8 bases. V trimming: 2 bases; J trimming: 2 bases; junction bases outside the gene matches: 2. Germline V gives CDR1 SGDLS, CDR2 YYNGEE. The CDR3 extends over 15 amino acids.

As DNA, the CDR3 is TGTGCCACTCACGGGGAGAGCACAGATACGCAGTATTTT. This codes for CATHGESTDTQYF. This rearrangement joins TRBV7-9 to TRBJ2-3; D is possibly TRBD2 (5 bases). This CDR3 has 13 residues. Trimming took 10 bases from V and 0 from J, leaving 11 bases between them. Germline V lookup: CDR1 SEHNR, CDR2 FQNEAQ (reference sequence). The variable domain in full, with the rest retrieved from reference TRBV7-9 and TRBJ2-3, is DTGVSQNPRHKITKRGQNVTFRCDPISEHNRLYWYRQTLGQGPEFLTYFQNEAQLEKSRLLSDRFSAERPKGSFSTLEIQRTEQGDSAMYLCATHGESTDTQYFGPGTRLTVL.

V gene TRBV7-9 combines with J gene TRBJ2-3; the match to TRBD1 covers 8 bases. Germline values: CDR1 SEHNR, CDR2 FQNEAQ (reference sequence). The CDR3 length is 16 residues. Trimming cost V 5 bases and J 2 bases; bases outside gene matches: 9. The CDR3 sequence: CASSVPGTGATDTQYF. The CDR3 DNA reads as TGTGCCAGCAGCGTCCCCGGGACAGGTGCCACAGATACGCAGTATTTT. The full variable domain, with the rest looked up from reference TRBV7-9 and TRBJ2-3, is DTGVSQNPRHKITKRGQNVTFRCDPISEHNRLYWYRQTLGQGPEFLTYFQNEAQLEKSRLLSDRFSAERPKGSFSTLEIQRTEQGDSAMYLCASSVPGTGATDTQYFGPGTRLTVL.

Remarks on this clone: An end of the junction differs from the germline gene, which may be a read error. The V and J genes are TRBV28 and TRBJ1-2; D call uncertain. The CDR3 totals 10 residues. Germline CDR1 MDHEN, CDR2 SYDVKM. As DNA, the CDR3 is TGTGCCAGCAGTTCCTGTTATCCTACTTTT. Amino acid sequence: CASSSCYPTF.

Only one count was recorded for this clone. V gene TRBV7-2 combines with J gene TRBJ2-6; D unresolved. This CDR3 contains 14 residues. Trimming took 7 bases from V and 0 from J, leaving 7 bases between them. Germline CDR1 reads SGHTA; CDR2 reads FQGNSA. The CDR3 spells CASTTYSGANVLTF. As DNA, the CDR3 is TGTGCCAGCACCACTTACTCTGGGGCCAACGTCCTGACTTTC.

V and J are TRBV13 and TRBJ2-7; a possible D gene is TRBD2 (6 bases). This CDR3 is 17 amino acids long. From germline, CDR1 is PRHDT and CDR2 FYEKMQ (reference sequence). Trimming took 0 bases from V and 0 from J, leaving 15 bases between them. The CDR3 is CASSLGPGGDFSYEQYF. Here the CDR3 DNA reads TGTGCCAGCAGCTTAGGCCCCGGAGGGGACTTCTCCTACGAGCAGTACTTC.

This clone occurred once. The chain recombines TRBV13 with TRBJ1-2; D remains unclear. Germline V gives CDR1 PRHDT, CDR2 FYEKMQ (reference sequence). This CDR3 spans 13 amino acids. V was clipped by 4 bases and J by 8 bases, with 14 bases between them. CDR3 loop: CASSSETGFGYTF. In DNA form, the CDR3 reads TGTGCCAGCAGCTCCGAGACGGGGTTCGGCTACACCTTC.

The rearrangement joins TRBV15 to TRBJ1-2; 8 positions agree with TRBD1. The CDR3 extends over 15 amino acids. Trimming took 0 bases from V and 7 from J; bases not matched to a gene: 7. From germline, CDR1 is LNHNV and CDR2 YYDKDF (reference sequence). CDR3 in DNA: TGTGCCACCAGCAGAGATCTAAACGACAGGGGTGGCTACACCTTC. Residues: CATSRDLNDRGGYTF.

This chain links TRBV19 with TRBJ1-2; tentatively, D is TRBD1 (5 bases). Trimming stripped 3 bases from V and 2 bases from J, with 19 bases between. The CDR3 totals 17 residues. From germline, CDR1 is LNHDA and CDR2 SQIVND (reference sequence). The CDR3 sequence is CASSMVPPHAGNYGYTF. The CDR3 nucleotides are TGTGCCAGTAGTATGGTCCCCCCCCATGCAGGGAACTATGGCTACACCTTC.

The chain joins TRBV9 to TRBJ2-7, with a possible D match to TRBD1 (5 bases). In germline, CDR1 is SGDLS, CDR2 YYNGEE. The CDR3 runs 15 residues. The V and J ends lost 0 bases and 3 bases respectively, with 13 bases between them. The CDR3 spells CASSVAPEDNYEQYF. In nucleotides, the CDR3 is TGTGCCAGCAGCGTAGCCCCAGAGGACAACTACGAGCAGTACTTC.

The chain carries TRBV11-3 and TRBJ2-1, with a weak D call TRBD2 (6 bases). CDR3 length equals 11 residues. CDR1 and CDR2 (germline): SGHNT, YENEEA. Trimming removed 4 bases from V and 8 bases from J, with 6 bases in between. CDR3 DNA: TGTGCCAGCAGCTCGGGGGATGAGCAGTTCTTC. Protein: CASSSGDEQFF.